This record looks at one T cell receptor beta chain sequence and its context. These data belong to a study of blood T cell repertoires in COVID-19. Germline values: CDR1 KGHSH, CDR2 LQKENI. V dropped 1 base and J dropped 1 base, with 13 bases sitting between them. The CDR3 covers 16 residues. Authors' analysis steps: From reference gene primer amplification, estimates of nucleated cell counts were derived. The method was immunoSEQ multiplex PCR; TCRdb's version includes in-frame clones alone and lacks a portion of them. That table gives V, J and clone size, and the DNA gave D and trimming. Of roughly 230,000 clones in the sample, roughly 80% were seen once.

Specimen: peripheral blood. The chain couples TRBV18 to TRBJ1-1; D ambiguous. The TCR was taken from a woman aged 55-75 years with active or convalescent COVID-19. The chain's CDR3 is CASSPLTDWRNTEAFF. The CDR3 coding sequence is TGTGCCAGCTCACCACTTACAGATTGGCGGAACACTGAAGCTTTCTTT. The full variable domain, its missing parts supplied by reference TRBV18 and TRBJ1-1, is NAGVMQNPRHLVRRRGQEARLRCSPMKGHSHVYWYRQLPEEGLKFMVYLQKENIIDESGMPKERFSAEFPKEGPSILRIQQVVRGDSAAYFCASSPLTDWRNTEAFFGQGTRLTVV.